One sample yielded the 26 T cell receptor beta chains listed below, sequenced in a study of shared clonotypes between healthy human individuals. Sequencing was performed with immunoSEQ multiplex PCR; in TCRdb, only in-frame clones are kept and a portion is missing. The sample includes some 1.1 million clones, 60% to 80% of them seen just once. Sequenced material: memory CD4+ T cells from PBMCs. As to subset: CD45RA-negative fraction. The receptors stem from a man aged 18 to 29 in good health. Some clones in this sample may be carry-over from other donors' samples.

The V gene is TRBV2, the J gene TRBJ1-5, with 7 bases aligning to TRBD1. Trimming removed 5 bases from V and 3 bases from J; junction bases left unmatched: 4. The length of the CDR3 is 14 residues. Germline V gene lookup returns CDR1 SNHLY and CDR2 FYNNEI. The CDR3 DNA follows: TGTGCCAGCAGTCCGCAGGGGGACAATCAGCCCCAGCATTTT. Protein product: CASSPQGDNQPQHF.

The chain couples TRBV2 to TRBJ2-2, with no clear D. This CDR3 has 13 residues. The V and J ends lost 4 bases and 8 bases respectively, with 11 bases between them. Germline V lookup: CDR1 SNHLY, CDR2 FYNNEI. CDR3 sequence reads: CASSARETGELFF. CDR3 nucleotide sequence: TGTGCCAGCAGTGCCAGAGAGACGGGGGAGCTGTTTTTT.

CDR3 residues: CASSLDRAGAAYEQYF. In DNA, the CDR3 is TGTGCCAGCAGCTTGGATCGGGCAGGGGCGGCCTACGAGCAGTACTTC. The genes are TRBV7-8 and TRBJ2-7; possibly TRBD1 for D (6 bases). V was cut by 3 bases and J by 2 bases, with 17 bases left in between. This CDR3 is 16 amino acids long. CDR1 is SGHVS and CDR2 is FQNEAQ in the germline V gene.

This rearrangement joins TRBV4-3 to TRBJ1-6, with 9 bases fitting TRBD1. The CDR3 sequence is 15 residues long. The V and J ends lost 1 base and 5 bases, in that order; junction bases with no gene match: 0. Germline values: CDR1 LGHNA, CDR2 YSLEER. DNA of the CDR3: TGCGCCAGCAGCCAAGGGGACAGGGATAATTCACCCCTCCACTTT. This gives the protein CASSQGDRDNSPLHF.

This clone was counted only a few times. V usage is TRBV29-1 and J usage is TRBJ2-3, with D possibly matching TRBD1 (5 bases). Germline lookup yields CDR1 SQVTM and CDR2 ANQGSEA. The V and J ends lost 8 bases and 4 bases respectively, with 19 bases between them. The CDR3 length is 14 residues. This CDR3 is CSFTPDISPDTQYF. In nucleotides, the CDR3 is TGCAGCTTCACACCGGACATATCGCCAGATACGCAGTATTTT.

The chain joins TRBV6-6 to TRBJ1-5; 7 bases line up with TRBD1. The CDR3 has 15 residues. Germline-derived CDR1 and CDR2 are MNHNY and SVGAGI (reference sequence). V was pared by 7 bases and J by 0 bases, with 6 bases of the junction left unmatched. The CDR3 sequence: CASTLRQGSNQPQHF. In nucleotides, the CDR3 is TGTGCCAGCACCCTAAGACAGGGTAGCAATCAGCCCCAGCATTTT.

For the CDR3, the DNA is TGCGCCAGCAGCTTGAGCTGGGGACAGGGGGGGAATGAGCAGTTCTTC. The encoded protein is CASSLSWGQGGNEQFF. This chain joins TRBV5-1 and TRBJ2-1; 11 bases map to TRBD1. The CDR3 runs to 16 residues. Germline V gene data show CDR1 as SGHRS and CDR2 as YFSETQ. V trimming: 1 base; J trimming: 7 bases; junction bases outside the gene matches: 7. Full variable domain (remainder filled in from reference TRBV5-1 and TRBJ2-1): KAGVTQTPRYLIKTRGQQVTLSCSPISGHRSVSWYQQTPGQGLQFLFEYFSETQRNKGNFPGRFSGRQFSNSRSEMNVSTLELGDSALYLCASSLSWGQGGNEQFFGPGTRLTVL.

The chain uses TRBV14 and TRBJ2-3; no definite D call. V was shortened by 1 base and J by 5 bases, with 4 bases between the two germline ends. The CDR3 has 12 residues. CDR1 and CDR2 (germline): SGHDN, FVKESK. The DNA for the CDR3 is TGTGCCAGCAGCCAAGCAGGAGATACGCAGTATTTT. It specifies CASSQAGDTQYF.

This clone has just one count. This CDR3 is also generated by other DNA sequences in the sample. The chain couples TRBV4-2 to TRBJ1-5; D remains ambiguous. This CDR3 comprises 13 residues. V was trimmed by 0 bases and J by 3 bases, leaving 3 bases between them. Germline CDR1 reads LGHNA; CDR2 reads YNFKEQ. The CDR3 DNA reads as TGTGCCAGCAGCCAAGATCCCAATCAGCCCCAGCATTTT. Translation gives CASSQDPNQPQHF.

In nucleotides, the CDR3 is TGCGCCAGCAGCTTGGCCAGGGACAGGGGACATGGCTACACCTTC. It translates to CASSLARDRGHGYTF. The V call is TRBV5-1, the J call TRBJ1-2, with TRBD1 matching 10 bases. The CDR3 loop spans 15 amino acids. Losses at the gene ends were 0 bases for V and 6 bases for J; bases not matched to a gene: 5. Looked up from germline, CDR1 is SGHRS and CDR2 is YFSETQ. Full variable domain (missing parts from reference TRBV5-1 and TRBJ1-2): KAGVTQTPRYLIKTRGQQVTLSCSPISGHRSVSWYQQTPGQGLQFLFEYFSETQRNKGNFPGRFSGRQFSNSRSEMNVSTLELGDSALYLCASSLARDRGHGYTFGSGTRLTVV.

The CDR3 nucleotides are TGCGCCAGCAGTGGGGGACTAGCAGTAGATACGCAGTATTTT. Encoded protein: CASSGGLAVDTQYF. The chain employs TRBV5-1 and TRBJ2-3; TRBD2 aligns across 9 bases. The CDR3 consists of 14 residues. The V segment lost 5 bases and the J segment 5 bases; nucleotides outside the gene matches: 6. Looked up from germline, CDR1 is SGHRS and CDR2 is YFSETQ.

A single count supports this clone. CDR3 in amino acids: CASSVGTSTEQYF. The CDR3 DNA follows: TGTGCCAGCAGCGTAGGGACTTCCACCGAGCAGTACTTC. The chain uses TRBV7-3 and TRBJ2-7, with D possibly matching TRBD2 (6 bases). Germline CDR1 and CDR2: SGHTA and FQGTGA. V lost 5 bases, J lost 6 bases, and 14 bases lay in between. This CDR3 contains 13 residues.

J is TRBJ2-3 and V is TRBV5-1, with a weak D call TRBD2 (6 bases). The V gene lost 3 bases and the J gene lost 3 bases, with 11 bases spanning the gap. From germline, CDR1 is SGHRS and CDR2 YFSETQ. The CDR3 runs to 14 residues. The CDR3 nucleotides are TGCGCCAGCAGCTACTCCGGGACTACAGATACGCAGTATTTT. Amino acid sequence: CASSYSGTTDTQYF.

This clone was counted a single time. The chain uses TRBV6-4 and TRBJ1-1; D is undetermined. The germline CDR1 and CDR2 sequences are MRHNA and SNTAGT. The CDR3 has 11 residues. The V and J ends lost 6 bases and 9 bases respectively, with 11 bases between them. The CDR3, as DNA: TGTGCCAGCAGCGCTGGGGATAAAGCTTTCTTT. Amino acid sequence: CASSAGDKAFF.

CDR3 bases: TGTGCCAGCAGCCAAGATCGGGGCGGGAGCCCCTACGAGCAGTACTTC. Its protein product is CASSQDRGGSPYEQYF. The rearrangement joins TRBV4-2 to TRBJ2-7; the match to TRBD2 covers 7 bases. Germline assignment: CDR1 LGHNA and CDR2 YNFKEQ. This CDR3 comprises 16 residues. Losses at the gene ends were 0 bases for V and 2 bases for J; bases not matched to a gene: 7.

This clone was observed a few times. The CDR3 DNA reads as TGCAGCGTTGAAGATCAGGTAAACACTGAAGCTTTCTTT. As protein: CSVEDQVNTEAFF. The chain combines TRBV29-1 with TRBJ1-1; D ambiguous. V was shortened by 0 bases and J by 2 bases, with 7 bases between the two germline ends. Germline values: CDR1 SQVTM, CDR2 ANQGSEA. This CDR3 has 13 amino acids. Variable domain in full (rest from reference TRBV29-1 and TRBJ1-1): SAVISQKPSRDICQRGTSLTIQCQVDSQVTMMFWYRQQPGQSLTLIATANQGSEATYESGFVIDKFPISRPNLTFSTLTVSNMSPEDSSIYLCSVEDQVNTEAFFGQGTRLTVV.

This clone was detected only a few times. V is TRBV5-4 and J is TRBJ1-5, with TRBD1 matching over 8 bases. Germline values: CDR1 SGHNT, CDR2 YYREEE (reference sequence). The junction had 2 bases not matched to a gene; V was cut back by 4 bases and J by 5 bases. The CDR3 spans 13 residues. The DNA of the CDR3 is TGTGCCAGCAGCATGGACAGGGATCAGCCCCAGCATTTT. Translation gives CASSMDRDQPQHF.

This clone was observed a handful of times. This CDR3 is CASSVPFSSGNTIYF. In DNA form, the CDR3 reads TGTGCCAGCTCCGTCCCATTCTCCTCTGGAAACACCATATATTTT. V usage is TRBV18 and J usage is TRBJ1-3; D unclear. The CDR3 spans 15 residues. The germline V and J ends were trimmed by 6 bases and 0 bases, with 12 bases remaining between them. CDR1 is KGHSH, CDR2 LQKENI, per germline.

The CDR3 DNA reads as TGTGCCAGCAGCGGTTGGACATACTCCTACGAGCAGTACTTC. It encodes CASSGWTYSYEQYF. The J gene is TRBJ2-7, the V gene TRBV28, with D possibly matching TRBD1 (5 bases). The length of the CDR3 is 14 residues. Trimming stripped 6 bases from V and 0 bases from J, with 12 bases between. Germline V gives CDR1 MDHEN, CDR2 SYDVKM. Filled out from reference TRBV28 and TRBJ2-7, the complete variable domain reads DVKVTQSSRYLVKRTGEKVFLECVQDMDHENMFWYRQDPGLGLRLIYFSYDVKMKEKGDIPEGYSVSREKKERFSLILESASTNQTSMYLCASSGWTYSYEQYFGPGTRLTVT.

The chain couples TRBV4-2 to TRBJ2-5; TRBD2 matches at 8 bases. Germline trimming cut 1 base from V and 1 base from J; bases unmatched to any gene: 8. CDR1 is LGHNA and CDR2 is YNFKEQ in the germline V gene. The CDR3 is made up of 17 amino acids. The CDR3 DNA follows: TGTGCCAGCAGCCAAGGGATTACGGGAGGGTCCCAAGAGACCCAGTACTTC. This codes for CASSQGITGGSQETQYF.

The rearrangement uses TRBV6-1 and TRBJ2-5, with TRBD2 matching 8 bases. The CDR3 extends over 15 amino acids. V was clipped by 2 bases and J by 5 bases; unmatched bases: 7. Germline V lookup: CDR1 MNHNS, CDR2 SASEGT. In DNA form, the CDR3 reads TGTGCCAGCAGTGAAAAGCCGGGAGGGCGGGAGACCCAGTACTTC. It is translated as CASSEKPGGRETQYF.

With respect to this clone: The sample holds other DNA sequences that translate to the same CDR3. The chain combines TRBV28 with TRBJ1-2; no reliable D call. The germline CDR1 and CDR2 sequences are MDHEN and SYDVKM. V lost 6 bases to trimming and J lost 5 bases, with 4 bases between them. The CDR3 totals 10 residues. As DNA, the CDR3 is TGTGCCAGCAGCCGTTATGGCTACACCTTC. This gives the protein CASSRYGYTF.

This clone was observed a few times. The V gene is TRBV18, the J gene TRBJ1-2; D remains unclear. The V and J ends lost 3 bases and 4 bases respectively, with 15 bases between them. CDR1 KGHSH and CDR2 LQKENI come from the germline V gene. The CDR3 length is 15 residues. The CDR3 here is CASSPPPGEPYGYTF. CDR3 bases: TGTGCCAGCTCACCTCCCCCCGGGGAACCCTATGGCTACACCTTC.

The genes are TRBV5-1 and TRBJ1-1; D perhaps matches TRBD1 (5 bases). Germline assignment: CDR1 SGHRS and CDR2 YFSETQ. V shed 5 bases and J shed 6 bases, with 14 bases lying between them. The CDR3 length is 13 residues. The CDR3 DNA reads TGCGCCAGCAGAGTACAGGAGGGGCCTGAAGCTTTCTTT. Its translation is CASRVQEGPEAFF.

V and J are TRBV28 and TRBJ2-2; weak D call: TRBD1 (5 bases). Trimming removed 2 bases at V and 4 bases at J, with 8 bases between. CDR1 MDHEN and CDR2 SYDVKM come from the germline V gene. The CDR3 covers 14 residues. The CDR3 is CASSLPGSTGELFF. CDR3 nucleotide sequence: TGTGCCAGCAGTTTACCAGGGTCCACCGGGGAGCTGTTTTTT.

The chain joins TRBV28 to TRBJ1-5; possible D gene TRBD1, 5 bases. The CDR3 extends over 14 amino acids. CDR1 and CDR2 (germline): MDHEN, SYDVKM. V gave up 5 bases and J gave up 6 bases, with 14 bases separating them. Here the CDR3 DNA reads TGTGCCAGCAGTCCGTCCCTGGGGGGTCAGCCCCAGCATTTT. It is translated as CASSPSLGGQPQHF.